The 30 T cell receptor beta chains below all came from one sample that was sequenced in a study of cytomegalovirus exposure and HLA in healthy donors. The PCR ran on 60 Vbeta and 13 Jbeta primers. Produced via immunoSEQ multiplex PCR; TCRdb's table is partial and in-frame only. The table includes 75,000 to 90,000 clones, roughly 79% detected once. Material: PBMCs. The receptors shown here come from a middle-aged woman in good health and CMV-seropositive.

The V and J genes are TRBV19 and TRBJ2-1; 10 nucleotides align to TRBD1. This CDR3 is 17 amino acids long. Germline CDR1 reads LNHDA; CDR2 reads SQIVND (reference sequence). J gave up 7 bases and V 1 base, and 10 bases lay outside the gene matches. The CDR3 DNA reads TGTGCCAGTAGTATAGGGAGAGGGGACAGGGGTTCAAATGAGCAGTTCTTC. Translated: CASSIGRGDRGSNEQFF.

The rearrangement uses TRBV5-1 and TRBJ1-1; D is uncertain. The CDR3 totals 14 residues. Trimming stripped 4 bases from V and 3 bases from J, with 13 bases between. Germline CDR1 is SGHRS and CDR2 is YFSETQ. CDR3 coding DNA: TGCGCCAGCAGCGGTCCCGCTCGGGACACTGAAGCTTTCTTT. Protein: CASSGPARDTEAFF. Supplemented by reference TRBV5-1 and TRBJ1-1, the full variable domain reads KAGVTQTPRYLIKTRGQQVTLSCSPISGHRSVSWYQQTPGQGLQFLFEYFSETQRNKGNFPGRFSGRQFSNSRSEMNVSTLELGDSALYLCASSGPARDTEAFFGQGTRLTVV.

The J gene is TRBJ1-1, the V gene TRBV5-1; 9 bases are a match to TRBD1. The length of the CDR3 is 18 residues. J was trimmed by 0 bases and V by 1 base; bases with no gene match: 10. Per the germline V gene, CDR1 is SGHRS and CDR2 is YFSETQ. Here the CDR3 DNA reads TGCGCCAGCAGCTTGATAGGACAGGGGTCTCCTATGAACACTGAAGCTTTCTTT. Translation: CASSLIGQGSPMNTEAFF.

This chain connects TRBV7-7 to TRBJ2-1; D uncertain. Trimming took 2 bases from V and 10 from J, leaving 15 bases between them. Germline CDR1 is SSHAT and CDR2 is FNYEAQ (reference sequence). There are 14 residues in the CDR3. The CDR3: CASSLRHQAGEQFF. The CDR3 DNA is TGTGCCAGCAGCTTACGACATCAGGCCGGAGAGCAGTTCTTC.

The chain recombines TRBV5-1 with TRBJ1-4, with D unclear. The CDR3 covers 16 residues. Trimming removed 0 bases at V and 0 bases at J, with 9 bases between. CDR1 and CDR2 from the germline V gene are SGHRS and YFSETQ. CDR3 sequence (DNA): TGCGCCAGCAGCTTGGGCCCGGTTGCAACTAATGAAAAACTGTTTTTT. Translating gives CASSLGPVATNEKLFF.

This chain links TRBV19 with TRBJ1-1; no clear D. This CDR3 comprises 12 residues. The germline V and J ends were trimmed by 4 bases and 5 bases, with 8 bases remaining between them. CDR1 is LNHDA and CDR2 is SQIVND in the germline V gene (reference sequence). For the CDR3, the DNA is TGTGCCAGTAGTAGGGAGCGGACTGAAGCTTTCTTT. Its translation: CASSRERTEAFF.

This chain connects TRBV30 to TRBJ2-4; D is possibly TRBD2 (5 bases). This CDR3 comprises 19 residues. Per germline, CDR1 GTSNPN and CDR2 SVGIG (reference sequence). V gave up 4 bases and J gave up 3 bases, with 28 bases separating them. The CDR3 is CAWNPRTSQSLPGKNIQYF. The DNA for the CDR3 is TGTGCCTGGAACCCTAGGACTTCCCAATCCCTCCCGGGCAAAAACATTCAGTACTTC.

This chain links TRBV18 with TRBJ1-5; 7 nucleotides align to TRBD1. The CDR3 has 15 amino acids. Germline CDR1 and CDR2: KGHSH and LQKENI. J gave up 4 bases and V 4 bases, and 7 bases lay outside the gene matches. The CDR3 sequence is CASSLLQGSNQPQHF. The CDR3 DNA is TGTGCCAGCTCACTTCTACAGGGGAGTAATCAGCCCCAGCATTTT. Using reference TRBV18 and TRBJ1-5 for the parts outside the CDR3, the full variable domain is NAGVMQNPRHLVRRRGQEARLRCSPMKGHSHVYWYRQLPEEGLKFMVYLQKENIIDESGMPKERFSAEFPKEGPSILRIQQVVRGDSAAYFCASSLLQGSNQPQHFGDGTRLSIL.

The rearrangement links TRBV9 to TRBJ1-1; 7 positions match TRBD1. The CDR3 loop spans 16 amino acids. V lost 0 bases and J lost 1; bases outside the gene matches: 6. CDR1 and CDR2 (germline): SGDLS, YYNGEE. The CDR3 DNA sequence: TGTGCCAGCAGCGTAGTGAGTAACAGGGGGAACACTGAAGCTTTCTTT. This translates into CASSVVSNRGNTEAFF.

The chain links TRBV6-6 to TRBJ1-3, with D unclear. CDR1 is MNHNY and CDR2 is SVGAGI in the germline V gene (reference sequence). Trimming shortened V by 2 bases and J by 0 bases, and 8 bases separated the two germline ends. The CDR3 loop spans 15 amino acids. The DNA for the CDR3 is TGTGCCAGCAGTTACAACGGAGGCTCTGGAAACACCATATATTTT. Encoded protein: CASSYNGGSGNTIYF.

The chain is built from TRBV21-1 and TRBJ2-2; the D call of TRBD1 is as the table states it, not checked on the DNA. TRBV21-1 is a listed pseudogene. The CDR3 runs 17 residues. CDR3 nucleotides: TGTGCCAGCAGCACCCCGGGACAGCGAGCGAACACCGGGGAGCTGTTTTTT. Amino acids: CASSTPGQRANTGELFF.

V gene TRBV5-1 combines with J gene TRBJ2-2; a weak D match, TRBD1 (5 bases). In germline, CDR1 is SGHRS, CDR2 YFSETQ. The germline V and J ends were trimmed by 4 bases and 7 bases, with 20 bases remaining between them. The CDR3 is 16 residues long. The CDR3 protein is CASSPGGPVRVGELFF. The DNA for the CDR3 is TGCGCCAGCAGCCCAGGTGGACCGGTCAGGGTCGGGGAGCTGTTTTTT. The full variable domain, rest sourced from reference TRBV5-1 and TRBJ2-2, is KAGVTQTPRYLIKTRGQQVTLSCSPISGHRSVSWYQQTPGQGLQFLFEYFSETQRNKGNFPGRFSGRQFSNSRSEMNVSTLELGDSALYLCASSPGGPVRVGELFFGEGSRLTVL.

This rearrangement joins TRBV29-1 to TRBJ2-3; possibly TRBD1 for D (6 bases). The V end lost 4 bases, the J end lost 4 bases, and 12 bases lay between the germline ends. Germline V lookup: CDR1 SQVTM, CDR2 ANQGSEA. This CDR3 is 13 amino acids long. CDR3 sequence (DNA): TGCAGCGTTGGACAGGCTGGTTCAGATACGCAGTATTTT. It yields the protein CSVGQAGSDTQYF.

V is TRBV13 and J is TRBJ1-1, with unresolved D. The CDR3 covers 14 residues. Per the germline V gene, CDR1 is PRHDT and CDR2 is FYEKMQ (reference sequence). With 1 base removed from V and 1 base from J, the gap between germline ends came to 7 bases. CDR3 protein: CASSLAGRNTEAFF. In DNA form, the CDR3 reads TGTGCCAGCAGCTTAGCCGGGAGGAACACTGAAGCTTTCTTT.

The rearrangement joins TRBV5-1 to TRBJ2-7; TRBD1 matches at 11 bases. This CDR3 has 14 amino acids. Germline V gene data show CDR1 as SGHRS and CDR2 as YFSETQ. V lost 4 bases and J lost 6; bases outside the gene matches: 6. The CDR3, as DNA: TGCGCCAGCAGCGGTGGACAGGGGGCCTCCGAGCAGTACTTC. It codes for CASSGGQGASEQYF. The entire variable domain, with the rest obtained from reference TRBV5-1 and TRBJ2-7, is as follows: KAGVTQTPRYLIKTRGQQVTLSCSPISGHRSVSWYQQTPGQGLQFLFEYFSETQRNKGNFPGRFSGRQFSNSRSEMNVSTLELGDSALYLCASSGGQGASEQYFGPGTRLTVT.

The chain recombines TRBV6-1 with TRBJ1-1; 9 bases align to TRBD1. V shed 2 bases and J 7 bases; nucleotides not matched to a gene: 8. The CDR3 loop spans 15 amino acids. From germline, CDR1 is MNHNS and CDR2 SASEGT. Here the CDR3 DNA reads TGTGCCAGCAGTGAAAGTGGGACAGGGCGGTATGAAGCTTTCTTT. This gives the protein CASSESGTGRYEAFF.

As DNA, the CDR3 is TGCAGCGTTGGGATGAGGGATACGCAGTATTTT. Amino acid sequence: CSVGMRDTQYF. The chain uses TRBV29-1 and TRBJ2-3; D gene uncertain. The length of the CDR3 is 11 residues. The V gene lost 4 bases and the J gene lost 6 bases, with 8 bases spanning the gap. Germline assignment: CDR1 SQVTM and CDR2 ANQGSEA.

This rearrangement joins TRBV29-1 to TRBJ2-5, with D tentatively TRBD1 (6 bases). V was clipped by 5 bases and J by 4 bases, with 11 bases between them. This CDR3 has 12 amino acids. Germline V CDR1 and CDR2: SQVTM, ANQGSEA. CDR3 DNA sequence: TGCAGCGTTAACAGGGATGGAGAGACCCAGTACTTC. This sequence encodes CSVNRDGETQYF. The full variable domain, completed using reference TRBV29-1 and TRBJ2-5, is SAVISQKPSRDICQRGTSLTIQCQVDSQVTMMFWYRQQPGQSLTLIATANQGSEATYESGFVIDKFPISRPNLTFSTLTVSNMSPEDSSIYLCSVNRDGETQYFGPGTRLLVL.

The V gene is TRBV6-5, the J gene TRBJ1-5; 7 nucleotides agree with TRBD1. Looked up from germline, CDR1 is MNHEY and CDR2 is SVGAGI. The ends lost 5 bases at V and 3 bases at J; junction bases unmatched: 4. The CDR3 runs to 14 residues. CDR3 in DNA: TGTGCCAGCAGTGCCGGACAGGTCAATCAGCCCCAGCATTTT. Translation gives CASSAGQVNQPQHF.

This chain links TRBV27 with TRBJ1-2; no reliable D call. Per the germline V gene, CDR1 is MNHEY and CDR2 is SMNVEV (reference sequence). Deletions cut 6 bases from V and 1 base from J, with 12 bases between. CDR3 length: 14 amino acids. Here the CDR3 reads CASRRSGVNYGYTF. Written as DNA, the CDR3 is TGTGCCAGCAGGCGGAGCGGGGTTAACTATGGCTACACCTTC.

J is TRBJ2-2 and V is TRBV27; D uncertain. The germline V gene encodes CDR1 MNHEY and CDR2 SMNVEV (reference sequence). V lost 8 bases and J 2 bases, leaving 15 bases between the germline ends. The CDR3 covers 15 residues. The CDR3 DNA sequence: TGTGCCAGCCAGGCCATTCCCGCCAACACCGGGGAGCTGTTTTTT. As protein: CASQAIPANTGELFF.

The chain carries TRBV5-1 and TRBJ1-1, with 10 bases fitting TRBD1. Germline V gene data show CDR1 as SGHRS and CDR2 as YFSETQ. CDR3 length equals 16 residues. With V trimmed by 5 bases and J by 0 bases, 7 bases remained unmatched. The CDR3 here is CASRGGQGTLNTEAFF. CDR3 nucleotide sequence: TGCGCCAGCAGGGGGGGACAGGGGACCCTGAACACTGAAGCTTTCTTT. Looking up the rest from reference TRBV5-1 and TRBJ1-1 gives the full variable domain: KAGVTQTPRYLIKTRGQQVTLSCSPISGHRSVSWYQQTPGQGLQFLFEYFSETQRNKGNFPGRFSGRQFSNSRSEMNVSTLELGDSALYLCASRGGQGTLNTEAFFGQGTRLTVV.

This chain links TRBV5-6 with TRBJ2-3; D is perhaps TRBD1 (6 bases). Germline V CDR1 and CDR2: SGHDT, YYEEEE. V was cut by 4 bases and J by 2 bases, with 11 bases left in between. The CDR3 is 14 amino acids. The CDR3, as DNA: TGTGCCAGCAGCACAGGACAGCACACAGATACGCAGTATTTT. It encodes CASSTGQHTDTQYF.

The chain uses TRBV27 and TRBJ1-1; 9 bases line up with TRBD1. The CDR3 spans 18 residues. The V and J ends lost 5 bases and 0 bases, in that order; junction bases with no gene match: 13. CDR1 is MNHEY and CDR2 is SMNVEV in the germline V gene (reference sequence). CDR3 DNA: TGTGCCAGCAGTAAGTTAGGGGACAGGGCTAGCTTGAACACTGAAGCTTTCTTT. It codes for CASSKLGDRASLNTEAFF.

V is TRBV30 and J is TRBJ2-5; D might be TRBD1 or TRBD2, each matching 6 bases. The ends were cut back, 5 bases at V and 4 bases at J, with 11 bases in the middle. The CDR3 totals 12 residues. CDR1 is GTSNPN, CDR2 SVGIG, per germline (reference sequence). CDR3: CAWGGGGETQYF. Written as DNA, the CDR3 is TGTGCCTGGGGTGGAGGGGGAGAGACCCAGTACTTC. Drawing the rest from reference TRBV30 and TRBJ2-5, the complete variable domain is SQTIHQWPATLVQPVGSPLSLECTVEGTSNPNLYWYRQAAGRGLQLLFYSVGIGQISSEVPQNLSASRPQDRQFILSSKKLLLSDSGFYLCAWGGGGETQYFGPGTRLLVL.

V gene TRBV5-1 combines with J gene TRBJ2-1, with TRBD1 matching over 10 bases. After removal of 0 bases from V and 6 bases from J, the junction contained 6 bases not matched to a gene. Germline V gene sequence: CDR1 SGHRS, CDR2 YFSETQ. The CDR3 is made up of 16 amino acids. CDR3 in DNA: TGCGCCAGCAGCTTGGAAGGGACAGGGGTTCGCAATGAGCAGTTCTTC. Amino acids: CASSLEGTGVRNEQFF.

The chain uses TRBV21-1 and TRBJ1-1; the table's D call, TRBD1, has no DNA check behind it. TRBV21-1 is a documented pseudogene. This CDR3 spans 12 amino acids. DNA for the CDR3: TGTGCCAGCAACCGACAAAGGTGTGAAGCTTTCTTT. Amino acid sequence: CASNRQRCEAFF.

The chain couples TRBV27 to TRBJ2-1, with TRBD1 matching over 9 bases. Germline assignment: CDR1 MNHEY and CDR2 SMNVEV (reference sequence). The J segment lost 4 bases and the V segment lost 0 bases, leaving 7 bases of the junction unmatched. This CDR3 has 17 residues. The CDR3 region has the DNA TGTGCCAGCAGTTTATCGGGAGGGACAGGGTCATACAATGAGCAGTTCTTC. Translated: CASSLSGGTGSYNEQFF.

J is TRBJ1-2 and V is TRBV27, with TRBD1 identical over 9 bases. Unmatched junction bases numbered 13, after V lost 10 bases and J lost 4 bases. The length of the CDR3 is 15 residues. The germline CDR1 and CDR2 sequences are MNHEY and SMNVEV (reference sequence). For the CDR3, the DNA is TGTGCCACCAACCCGGGACAGGGCCGCCTCTATGGCTACACCTTC. It is translated as CATNPGQGRLYGYTF.

The rearrangement uses TRBV18 and TRBJ2-1, with TRBD2 matching over 13 bases. This CDR3 has 19 residues. With 3 bases clipped from V and 0 bases from J, the junction kept 8 bases outside the gene matches. The germline CDR1 and CDR2 sequences are KGHSH and LQKENI. CDR3 residues: CASSPSVLAGGPSYNEQFF. The CDR3 DNA reads TGTGCCAGCTCACCCTCCGTACTAGCGGGAGGGCCCTCCTACAATGAGCAGTTCTTC.